This TCR beta chain was sequenced in a study of T-cell reconstitution after alpha-beta-depleted transplantation in children. Unique molecular identifiers were built into the TCRbeta library. TCRdb used MiXCR to reprocess the PCR reads, holding one entry per CDR3 protein. The sample contains about 610,000 distinct CDR3 sequences, roughly 10% of which appear only once. V was cut by 1 base and J by 5 bases, with 14 bases left in between. Germline lookup yields CDR1 GTSNPN and CDR2 SVGIG (reference sequence). This CDR3 is built from 14 residues. The sequence was collected from a human donor who donated a stem cell graft to a child with acute myeloid leukemia. The sample in question was PBMCs from the stem cell graft donor, obtained from the stem cell graft. The chain uses TRBV30 and TRBJ1-1; D remains unclear. This CDR3 is CAWSDHPRRTEAFF. In nucleotides, the CDR3 is TGTGCCTGGAGTGACCATCCCCGGAGGACTGAAGCTTTCTTT. The whole variable domain, remainder taken from reference TRBV30 and TRBJ1-1, is SQTIHQWPATLVQPVGSPLSLECTVEGTSNPNLYWYRQAAGRGLQLLFYSVGIGQISSEVPQNLSASRPQDRQFILSSKKLLLSDSGFYLCAWSDHPRRTEAFFGQGTRLTVV.